These 25 T cell receptor beta chains share one sample of origin, sequenced in a study of T cell changes during pregnancy in multiple sclerosis. Profiling relied on immunoSEQ multiplex PCR, and the TCRdb table lists in-frame clones only, not all of them. Among tens of thousands of clones, approximately 95% were seen once, and the ten largest hold 6.8%. The sequences come from CD8+ T cells from peripheral blood mononuclear cells, collected in the third trimester of pregnancy. These receptors were obtained from a female donor with multiple sclerosis, enrolled in a pregnancy study.

The chain links TRBV4-2 to TRBJ2-7, with D possibly being TRBD2 (6 bases). This CDR3 is 14 amino acids long. V was trimmed by 4 bases and J by 2 bases, leaving 12 bases between them. Germline lookup yields CDR1 LGHNA and CDR2 YNFKEQ. DNA for the CDR3: TGTGCCAGCAGCCCTTACGGGGGTCCCTACGAGCAGTACTTC. Translation gives CASSPYGGPYEQYF.

V usage is TRBV4-1 and J usage is TRBJ1-6; D is undetermined. CDR1 is MGHRA, CDR2 YSYEKL, per germline. The CDR3 is made up of 16 amino acids. Trimming took off 0 bases at V and 0 bases at J, with 6 bases between the two ends. In DNA form, the CDR3 reads TGCGCCAGCAGCCAAGAACGGAGCTCCTATAATTCACCCCTCCACTTT. It codes for CASSQERSSYNSPLHF.

The chain is built from TRBV7-7 and TRBJ2-2; TRBD1 agrees at 8 bases. V gave up 5 bases and J gave up 6 bases; unmatched junction bases: 11. Germline lookup yields CDR1 SSHAT and CDR2 FNYEAQ (reference sequence). The CDR3 length is 16 residues. The CDR3 loop is CASSRRTGLGSGELFF. CDR3 DNA sequence: TGTGCCAGCAGCAGACGGACAGGGCTGGGATCCGGGGAGCTGTTTTTT.

V is TRBV9 and J is TRBJ2-3; 11 nucleotides align to TRBD2. The CDR3 loop spans 16 amino acids. V lost 2 bases and J lost 0; bases outside the gene matches: 2. Per the germline V gene, CDR1 is SGDLS and CDR2 is YYNGEE. CDR3 protein: CASSVPSGGSTDTQYF. The DNA for the CDR3 is TGTGCCAGCAGCGTTCCTAGCGGGGGGAGCACAGATACGCAGTATTTT.

This chain connects TRBV13 to TRBJ2-1; tentatively, D is TRBD1 (5 bases). V lost 6 bases and J 4 bases, leaving 13 bases between the germline ends. The germline CDR1 and CDR2 sequences are PRHDT and FYEKMQ (reference sequence). The CDR3 is 14 amino acids. For the CDR3, the DNA is TGTGCCAGCAGTCTTAAGGGGCGGTACAATGAGCAGTTCTTC. It specifies CASSLKGRYNEQFF. The full variable domain, in which reference TRBV13 and TRBJ2-1 provide the parts outside the CDR3, is AAGVIQSPRHLIKEKRETATLKCYPIPRHDTVYWYQQGPGQDPQFLISFYEKMQSDKGSIPDRFSAQQFSDYHSELNMSSLELGDSALYFCASSLKGRYNEQFFGPGTRLTVL.

The chain recombines TRBV30 with TRBJ2-1; unclear D gene. The V gene's germline CDR1 is GTSNPN and CDR2 SVGIG (reference sequence). V was shortened by 5 bases and J by 0 bases, with 11 bases between the two germline ends. This CDR3 region has 14 residues. CDR3: CAWVDASSYNEQFF. As DNA, the CDR3 is TGTGCCTGGGTTGACGCTAGCTCCTACAATGAGCAGTTCTTC. The full variable domain, with the rest looked up from reference TRBV30 and TRBJ2-1, is SQTIHQWPATLVQPVGSPLSLECTVEGTSNPNLYWYRQAAGRGLQLLFYSVGIGQISSEVPQNLSASRPQDRQFILSSKKLLLSDSGFYLCAWVDASSYNEQFFGPGTRLTVL.

The chain employs TRBV6-6 and TRBJ2-2, with 9 bases matching TRBD2. The J segment lost 4 bases and the V segment lost 2 bases, leaving 5 bases of the junction unmatched. CDR1 is MNHNY, CDR2 SVGAGI, per germline (reference sequence). The CDR3 extends over 16 amino acids. CDR3 nucleotide sequence: TGTGCCAGCAGTTACCGCGGGGGGGCTAGCACCGGGGAGCTGTTTTTT. This codes for CASSYRGGASTGELFF.

The chain uses TRBV9 and TRBJ2-3, with D maybe TRBD2 (5 bases). There are 16 residues in the CDR3. V was shortened by 1 base and J by 7 bases, with 19 bases between the two germline ends. In germline, CDR1 is SGDLS, CDR2 YYNGEE. The CDR3 coding sequence is TGTGCCAGCAGCGTATTTGGCGGGTCAATCGAGAATACGCAGTATTTT. As protein: CASSVFGGSIENTQYF.

This clone was recorded only once. The V gene is TRBV27, the J gene TRBJ2-3; D is uncertain. In germline, CDR1 is MNHEY, CDR2 SMNVEV (reference sequence). The CDR3 is 16 residues long. Trimming removed 5 bases from V and 6 bases from J, with 21 bases in between. CDR3 coding DNA: TGTGCCAGCAGTCCCCAACCCCTCCGGAACGGGGATACGCAGTATTTT. Encoded protein: CASSPQPLRNGDTQYF.

This chain joins TRBV27 and TRBJ2-7; D unresolved. Trimming pared 4 bases from V and 2 bases from J, leaving 12 bases between. The CDR3 extends over 14 amino acids. Looked up from germline, CDR1 is MNHEY and CDR2 is SMNVEV (reference sequence). CDR3 protein: CASSYSRRTYEQYF. The CDR3 DNA reads TGTGCCAGCAGTTACAGTCGACGAACCTACGAGCAGTACTTC.

The genes are TRBV19 and TRBJ2-1, with D possibly being TRBD2 (7 bases). CDR1 and CDR2 (germline): LNHDA, SQIVND (reference sequence). The CDR3 spans 15 residues. Between the trimmed V and J ends, which lost 3 bases and 6 bases, there was a span of 15 bases. CDR3 region: CASSIWGGRGNEQFF. In nucleotides, the CDR3 is TGTGCCAGTAGTATTTGGGGGGGCCGGGGCAATGAGCAGTTCTTC.

This clone has just a few counts. This chain connects TRBV4-2 to TRBJ1-5; TRBD1 might be the D (6 bases). This CDR3 is 15 amino acids long. Trimming stripped 3 bases from V and 1 base from J, with 10 bases between. The germline V gene has CDR1 LGHNA and CDR2 YNFKEQ. CDR3 nucleotides: TGTGCCAGCAGCCAGGCCGGACAGAGCAATCAGCCCCAGCATTTT. This gives the protein CASSQAGQSNQPQHF.

This clone was found once. This sequence joins TRBV7-2 and TRBJ2-1, with TRBD2 matching over 10 bases. The CDR3 contains 14 residues. J was trimmed by 6 bases and V by 1 base; bases with no gene match: 0. Germline CDR1 SGHTA, CDR2 FQGNSA. CDR3 coding DNA: TGTGCCAGCAGCTTAGGACTAGCGGGCAATGAGCAGTTCTTC. It codes for CASSLGLAGNEQFF. The entire variable domain, with the rest obtained from reference TRBV7-2 and TRBJ2-1, is as follows: GAGVSQSPSNKVTEKGKDVELRCDPISGHTALYWYRQSLGQGLEFLIYFQGNSAPDKSGLPSDRFSAERTGGSVSTLTIQRTQQEDSAVYLCASSLGLAGNEQFFGPGTRLTVL.

The count of this clone is one. This chain joins TRBV19 and TRBJ2-3, with 9 bases fitting TRBD2. CDR1 LNHDA and CDR2 SQIVND come from the germline V gene (reference sequence). Trimming took 6 bases from V and 4 from J; bases not matched to a gene: 8. This CDR3 has 15 residues. The CDR3 coding sequence is TGTGCCAGTAGAGGCTGGGCGGGGGGGTCAGATACGCAGTATTTT. Its protein product is CASRGWAGGSDTQYF.

In its sample, this clone was seen once. The CDR3: CASRTGLSNQPQHF. The CDR3 DNA reads TGTGCCAGCAGGACAGGGTTGAGCAATCAGCCCCAGCATTTT. The chain is built from TRBV2 and TRBJ1-5; 7 positions agree with TRBD1. The CDR3 runs to 14 residues. Germline V gene data show CDR1 as SNHLY and CDR2 as FYNNEI. J was trimmed by 1 base and V by 6 bases; bases with no gene match: 3.

The chain joins TRBV7-9 to TRBJ2-1; the match to TRBD2 covers 7 bases. The germline CDR1 and CDR2 sequences are SEHNR and FQNEAQ (reference sequence). Trimming cost V 5 bases and J 6 bases; bases outside gene matches: 10. There are 15 residues in the CDR3. CDR3 nucleotides: TGTGCCAGCAGCCTTCTAGCGGAGCCCCGCAATGAGCAGTTCTTC. The encoded protein is CASSLLAEPRNEQFF.

V and J are TRBV7-9 and TRBJ1-5, with TRBD1 identical over 7 bases. Per the germline V gene, CDR1 is SEHNR and CDR2 is FQNEAQ (reference sequence). This CDR3 has 12 amino acids. With 4 bases clipped from V and 12 bases from J, the junction kept 6 bases outside the gene matches. The CDR3 DNA reads as TGTGCCAGCAGCTCACCAGGGGGTCTCCAGCATTTT. The encoded protein is CASSSPGGLQHF.

The genes are TRBV7-2 and TRBJ1-1, with 8 positions matching TRBD1. This CDR3 has 15 amino acids. V trimming: 2 bases; J trimming: 3 bases; junction bases outside the gene matches: 5. Germline CDR1 is SGHTA and CDR2 is FQGNSA. CDR3 protein: CASSLIRGLDTEAFF. Written as DNA, the CDR3 is TGTGCCAGCAGCTTAATCAGGGGGCTGGACACTGAAGCTTTCTTT.

The chain combines TRBV7-6 with TRBJ1-5; D unclear. The CDR3 has 16 residues. Germline V gene sequence: CDR1 SGHVS, CDR2 FNYEAQ. V lost 1 base and J lost 0, with 10 bases in between. CDR3 in DNA: TGTGCCAGCAGCTTAGGAGATTCGTATAGCAATCAGCCCCAGCATTTT. This codes for CASSLGDSYSNQPQHF.

CDR3 coding DNA: TGTGCCACTGGAACTCTCAGGGTAGCCAAAAACATTCAGTACTTC. Protein product: CATGTLRVAKNIQYF. J is TRBJ2-4 and V is TRBV15, with D possibly matching TRBD1 (5 bases). V was trimmed by 9 bases and J by 0 bases, leaving 15 bases between them. Germline V gives CDR1 LNHNV, CDR2 YYDKDF (reference sequence). This CDR3 has 15 residues.

In DNA form, the CDR3 reads TGTGCCAGCAGTTTAGGGGGGGCCAATCAGCCCCAGCATTTT. Translation gives CASSLGGANQPQHF. The rearrangement joins TRBV28 to TRBJ1-5, with D perhaps TRBD1 (6 bases). CDR1 is MDHEN and CDR2 is SYDVKM in the germline V gene. The V end lost 2 bases, the J end lost 3 bases, and 8 bases lay between the germline ends. The CDR3 consists of 14 residues.

V gene TRBV6-5 combines with J gene TRBJ1-5, with a weak D call TRBD1 (6 bases). V lost 4 bases and J 12 bases, leaving 16 bases between the germline ends. Germline V gene lookup returns CDR1 MNHEY and CDR2 SVGAGI. The CDR3 extends over 13 amino acids. The CDR3 DNA is TGTGCCAGCAGTTCGGCAGGGGCAGAATACCAGCATTTT. Translation: CASSSAGAEYQHF.

V usage is TRBV9 and J usage is TRBJ2-1; 8 bases fit TRBD1. The CDR3 extends over 12 amino acids. In germline, CDR1 is SGDLS, CDR2 YYNGEE. V gave up 3 bases and J gave up 9 bases; unmatched junction bases: 2. CDR3 protein: CASSGQGSEQFF. The CDR3 DNA is TGTGCCAGCAGCGGACAGGGGTCTGAGCAGTTCTTC. Using reference TRBV9 and TRBJ2-1 for the parts outside the CDR3, the full variable domain is DSGVTQTPKHLITATGQRVTLRCSPRSGDLSVYWYQQSLDQGLQFLIQYYNGEERAKGNILERFSAQQFPDLHSELNLSSLELGDSALYFCASSGQGSEQFFGPGTRLTVL.

This clone was seen once. The chain recombines TRBV28 with TRBJ2-2; 7 bases map to TRBD2. With 3 bases clipped from V and 10 bases from J, the junction kept 8 bases outside the gene matches. CDR3 length equals 14 residues. Germline lookup yields CDR1 MDHEN and CDR2 SYDVKM. The CDR3 sequence: CASSFRGLTSELFF. The CDR3 DNA sequence: TGTGCCAGCAGTTTTCGGGGACTAACGTCGGAGCTGTTTTTT.

This chain connects TRBV6-5 to TRBJ1-1, with a weak D call TRBD1 (5 bases). Germline values: CDR1 MNHEY, CDR2 SVGAGI. The CDR3 has 12 residues. Trimming left V 4 bases short and J 5 bases short, with 8 bases between. CDR3 in DNA: TGTGCCAGCAGTTCAGGGTGGACTGAAGCTTTCTTT. This gives the protein CASSSGWTEAFF.